The present T cell receptor (beta chain) was sequenced within a study of blood T cell repertoires in COVID-19. Study in general: Samples taken during acute and convalescent COVID-19 were collected in the United States, Italy and Spain. The cDNA or gDNA used as material had been derived from T cells, B-cell-depleted T cells, or PBMCs.

Sequencing was performed with immunoSEQ multiplex PCR; in TCRdb, only in-frame clones are kept and a portion is missing. Among 95,000 to 150,000 clones listed, about 85% were seen once. The CDR3 has 16 amino acids. Germline-derived CDR1 and CDR2 are SGHAT and FQNNGV. V trimming: 2 bases; J trimming: 1 base; junction bases outside the gene matches: 7. The TCR sequence derives from a man older than 75 with active or convalescent COVID-19. The V gene is TRBV11-2, the J gene TRBJ2-5; TRBD2 matches 7 bases. The material sequenced was peripheral blood. CDR3 in DNA: TGTGCCAGCAGCTTACAAGCGGGGATAATCCAAGAGACCCAGTACTTC. This sequence encodes CASSLQAGIIQETQYF.